This TCR beta chain was identified in a study of shared clonotypes between healthy human individuals. Measured with immunoSEQ multiplex PCR; TCRdb has only the in-frame clones, and not every one. The sample has about 2.4 million clones, 90% to 95% seen once; the top ten hold about 0.38%. V lost 1 base, J lost 4 bases, and 4 bases stayed unmatched. The germline V gene has CDR1 LGHNT and CDR2 FRNRAP. The CDR3 contains 16 residues. Broader study findings: Rarefaction indicated that sorted-subset sequencing remained incomplete although depth was large.

Concerning this clone itself: The antigen remains undetermined.

What was sequenced was naive CD4+ T cells from PBMCs. Subset defined: CD45RA+ positively selected. J is TRBJ2-1 and V is TRBV12-5; TRBD2 matches 10 bases. The sequence was collected from a man aged 18 to 30 in good health. Some clones in this sample may be carry-over from other donors' samples. Here the CDR3 DNA reads TGTGCTAGTGGTTTGGGGACTAGCGGACCGTACAATGAGCAGTTCTTC. Amino acid sequence: CASGLGTSGPYNEQFF.